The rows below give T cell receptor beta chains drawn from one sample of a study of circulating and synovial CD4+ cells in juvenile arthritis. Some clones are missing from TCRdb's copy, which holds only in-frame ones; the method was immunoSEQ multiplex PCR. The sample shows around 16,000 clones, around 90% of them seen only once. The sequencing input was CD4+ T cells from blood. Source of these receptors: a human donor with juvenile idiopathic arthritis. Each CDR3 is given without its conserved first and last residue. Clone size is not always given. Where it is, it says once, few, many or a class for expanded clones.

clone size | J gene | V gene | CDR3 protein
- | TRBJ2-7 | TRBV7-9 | ASSLAPLYPRGSYEQY
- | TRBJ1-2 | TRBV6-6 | ASRPTGSYGYT
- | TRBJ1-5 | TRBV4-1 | ASSQDGGRFSNQPQH
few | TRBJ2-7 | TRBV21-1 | ASRTSLAAGPYEQY
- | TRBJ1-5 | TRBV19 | ASGSPGDQPQH
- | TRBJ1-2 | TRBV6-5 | ASSYSGQVRGYT
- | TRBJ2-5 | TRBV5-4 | ASRQAGGGETQY
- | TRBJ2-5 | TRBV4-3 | ASSQVAGGMKTQY
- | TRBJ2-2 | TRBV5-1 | ASSLAGRGNTGELF
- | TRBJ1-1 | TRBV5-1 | ASSLEPGSTEAF
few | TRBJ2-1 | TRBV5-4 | ASSGRTGYNEQF
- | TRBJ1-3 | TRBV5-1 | ASSPTGQRNTIY
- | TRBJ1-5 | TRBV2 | ASNSRSGNQPQH
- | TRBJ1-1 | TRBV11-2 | ASSLGRPGQGARRTEAF
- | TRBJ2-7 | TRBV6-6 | ASSRGDEQY
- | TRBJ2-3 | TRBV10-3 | AISDRGSTDTQY
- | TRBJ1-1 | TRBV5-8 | ASSLVTLNTEAF
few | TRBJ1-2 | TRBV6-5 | ASSYSMGGGYT
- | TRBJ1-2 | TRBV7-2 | ASSTWTGNGYT
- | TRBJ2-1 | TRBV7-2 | ASSPEPNYSYNEQF
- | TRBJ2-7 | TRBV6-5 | AGSNHDRGVYEQY
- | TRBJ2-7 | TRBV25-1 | ASSDHRGLVYEQY
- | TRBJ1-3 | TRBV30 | AWSVLFGNTIY
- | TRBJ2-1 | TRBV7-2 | ASSIDWPVEQF
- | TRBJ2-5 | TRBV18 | ASSPDERVVY
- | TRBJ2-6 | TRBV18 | ASSPRGSLGANVLT
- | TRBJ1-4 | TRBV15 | ATSRDTGLGQHEKLF
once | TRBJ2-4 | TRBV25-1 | ASSDRGRPADIQY
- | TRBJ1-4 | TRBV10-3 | AIGPGQELSKTNEKLF
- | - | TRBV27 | ASSSRPWTKGEQY
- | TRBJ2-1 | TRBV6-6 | ASSRGTGTINEQF